This note documents a single T cell receptor (beta chain) sequence. This entry belongs to a study of blood T cell repertoires in COVID-19. The V end lost 3 bases, the J end lost 7 bases, and 14 bases lay between the germline ends. Germline V CDR1 and CDR2: SGDLS, YYNGEE. This CDR3 comprises 15 residues. Per the original data handling: How many nucleated cells were present was estimated from reference gene primer amplification. Sequenced by immunoSEQ multiplex PCR; TCRdb stores in-frame clones only, minus some. That table gives V, J and clone size, and the DNA gave D and trimming. The repertoire holds some 250,000 clones, with roughly 90% as singletons.

The sequence derives from a man between 60 and 75 years old with acute or convalescent COVID-19. The chain couples TRBV9 to TRBJ1-6; TRBD1 might be the D (5 bases). Sequenced sample: peripheral blood. CDR3 sequence (DNA): TGTGCCAGCAGCGGGGAGGGGAGGAGGAATTCACCCCTCCACTTT. Amino acids: CASSGEGRRNSPLHF.